The 14 T cell receptor beta chains listed next were all sequenced from one sample in a study of blood T cell repertoires in COVID-19. Here immunoSEQ multiplex PCR was the method, and the copy in TCRdb shows in-frame clones only, minus some. The data contain about 110,000 clones, about four fifths of them singletons. What was sequenced was peripheral blood. All receptors derive from a woman between 65 and 79 years old with acute or convalescent COVID-19.

The J gene is TRBJ2-5, the V gene TRBV6-2 or TRBV6-3; TRBD2 is a possible D gene (7 bases). With 4 bases removed from V and 5 bases from J, the gap between germline ends came to 17 bases. The V gene's germline CDR1 is MNHEY and CDR2 SVGEGT. This CDR3 spans 15 amino acids. The CDR3 sequence is CASSLGGGPPETQYF. In nucleotides, the CDR3 is TGTGCCAGCAGTTTAGGGGGGGGCCCCCCGGAGACCCAGTACTTC.

CDR3 in amino acids: CAWVYRGRGGYTF. In DNA, the CDR3 is TGTGCCTGGGTTTACAGGGGGCGAGGGGGCTACACCTTC. This chain joins TRBV30 and TRBJ1-2; 9 nucleotides align to TRBD1. The CDR3 extends over 13 amino acids. Germline V gene sequence: CDR1 GTSNPN, CDR2 SVGIG (reference sequence). The V gene end was trimmed by 5 bases and the J gene end by 8 bases; junction bases not matched to a gene: 9.

This clone was seen only once. The chain links TRBV5-6 to TRBJ2-7; D gene ambiguous. CDR3 size: 13 residues. The germline V gene encodes CDR1 SGHDT and CDR2 YYEEEE. Trimming took 4 bases from V and 3 from J, leaving 11 bases between them. The CDR3 spells CASSPSPSYEQYV. Here the CDR3 DNA reads TGTGCCAGCAGCCCGTCTCCGAGCTACGAGCAGTACGTC.

The chain joins TRBV6-2 or TRBV6-3 to TRBJ1-2; D is ambiguous. The V gene lost 5 bases and the J gene lost 2 bases, with 9 bases spanning the gap. The V gene's germline CDR1 is MNHEY and CDR2 SVGEGT. This CDR3 region has 13 residues. The CDR3 nucleotides are TGTGCCAGCAGTCGCGACTGGAACTATGGCTACACCTTC. Translated, it gives CASSRDWNYGYTF.

The chain is built from TRBV6-2 or TRBV6-3 and TRBJ1-2; possibly TRBD1 for D (5 bases). Trimming took off 2 bases at V and 8 bases at J, with 9 bases between the two ends. Germline V gene lookup returns CDR1 MNHEY and CDR2 SVGEGT. CDR3 length: 12 amino acids. The CDR3 loop reads CASSYRGSGYTF. The CDR3 DNA reads as TGTGCCAGCAGTTACAGGGGATCCGGCTACACCTTC.

The gene calls are TRBV9 and TRBJ2-3; 10 positions match TRBD2. The germline gives CDR1 SGDLS, CDR2 YYNGEE. V lost 0 bases to trimming and J lost 5 bases; unmatched junction nucleotides: 6. The CDR3 loop spans 16 amino acids. CDR3 DNA: TGTGCCAGCAGCGTAGCGGCTAGCGGGAGTAAAGATACGCAGTATTTT. Its protein is CASSVAASGSKDTQYF.

The rearrangement joins TRBV18 to TRBJ2-5, with unresolved D. Germline assignment: CDR1 KGHSH and CDR2 LQKENI. This CDR3 spans 12 amino acids. V dropped 4 bases and J dropped 2 bases, with 5 bases sitting between them. In DNA form, the CDR3 reads TGTGCCAGCTCACAACTTCAAGAGACCCAGTACTTC. It is translated as CASSQLQETQYF.

J is TRBJ1-1 and V is TRBV27; D uncertain. With 4 bases removed from V and 4 bases from J, the gap between germline ends came to 19 bases. CDR3 length: 16 residues. Germline V gene data show CDR1 as MNHEY and CDR2 as SMNVEV (reference sequence). Here the CDR3 DNA reads TGTGCCAGCAGTTCTGCTCGGAGGGATAAGGGCACTGAAGCTTTCTTT. It encodes CASSSARRDKGTEAFF.

The rearrangement joins TRBV2 to TRBJ2-7, with D possibly matching TRBD1 (7 bases). The length of the CDR3 is 13 residues. CDR1 is SNHLY and CDR2 is FYNNEI in the germline V gene. Trimming removed 6 bases from V and 7 bases from J, with 16 bases in between. The DNA for the CDR3 is TGTGCCAGCAGAACTTACCCAGGGGGGGAGCAGTACTTC. Protein: CASRTYPGGEQYF. The variable domain in full, with the rest retrieved from reference TRBV2 and TRBJ2-7, is EPEVTQTPSHQVTQMGQEVILRCVPISNHLYFYWYRQILGQKVEFLVSFYNNEISEKSEIFDDQFSVERPDGSNFTLKIRSTKLEDSAMYFCASRTYPGGEQYFGPGTRLTVT.

This sequence joins TRBV28 and TRBJ1-2; D is undetermined. The CDR3 spans 14 residues. Germline V gene sequence: CDR1 MDHEN, CDR2 SYDVKM. V lost 4 bases and J 5 bases, leaving 14 bases between the germline ends. For the CDR3, the DNA is TGTGCCAGCAGTTCCCGTCTGGGCAGATATGGCTACACCTTC. Encoded protein: CASSSRLGRYGYTF.

The CDR3 DNA follows: TGTGCCAGCAGATCCACTAGCGGGAAGTGGTACGAGCAGTACTTC. It codes for CASRSTSGKWYEQYF. The chain joins TRBV6-5 to TRBJ2-7, with 10 bases identical to TRBD2. With 6 bases clipped from V and 4 bases from J, the junction kept 9 bases outside the gene matches. Germline CDR1 is MNHEY and CDR2 is SVGAGI. The CDR3 runs to 15 residues.

The genes are TRBV6-4 and TRBJ2-3; D is possibly TRBD1 (5 bases). Looked up from germline, CDR1 is MRHNA and CDR2 is SNTAGT. The V and J ends lost 3 bases and 8 bases respectively, with 12 bases between them. CDR3 length: 13 amino acids. CDR3 amino acids: CASSENGASTQYF. CDR3 DNA: TGTGCCAGCAGTGAAAATGGGGCTAGTACGCAGTATTTT.

The chain combines TRBV5-1 with TRBJ2-7; TRBD1 agrees at 9 bases. This CDR3 has 14 residues. Germline trimming cut 3 bases from V and 2 bases from J; bases unmatched to any gene: 3. Per germline, CDR1 SGHRS and CDR2 YFSETQ. The CDR3 region is CASSSGQGAYEQYF. Here the CDR3 DNA reads TGCGCCAGCAGCTCGGGACAGGGTGCCTACGAGCAGTACTTC.

In nucleotides, the CDR3 is TGTGCCAGCAGCCCGGCGGTCGACAGGGCTCCCCATGGCTACACCTTC. This codes for CASSPAVDRAPHGYTF. This chain joins TRBV5-4 and TRBJ1-2; 7 bases align to TRBD1. In germline, CDR1 is SGHNT, CDR2 YYREEE (reference sequence). V was pared by 4 bases and J by 6 bases, with 15 bases of the junction left unmatched. The CDR3 covers 16 residues.